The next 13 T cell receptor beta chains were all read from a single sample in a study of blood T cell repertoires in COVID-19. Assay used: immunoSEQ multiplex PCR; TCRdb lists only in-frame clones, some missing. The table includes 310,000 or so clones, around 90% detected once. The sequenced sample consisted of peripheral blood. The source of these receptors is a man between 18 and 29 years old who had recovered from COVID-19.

DNA for the CDR3: TGCAGCTTCACCGGGGGGGTACGGGCTTTCTTT. Its protein is CSFTGGVRAFF. The chain combines TRBV29-1 with TRBJ1-1; tentatively, D is TRBD1 (5 bases). V lost 8 bases and J 11 bases, leaving 18 bases between the germline ends. Germline loops: CDR1 SQVTM, CDR2 ANQGSEA. The CDR3 has 11 amino acids.

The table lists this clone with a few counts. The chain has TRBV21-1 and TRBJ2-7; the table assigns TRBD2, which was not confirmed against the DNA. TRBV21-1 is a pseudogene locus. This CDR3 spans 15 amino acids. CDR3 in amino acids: CASSKEETSSYEQYF. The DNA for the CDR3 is TGTGCCAGCAGCAAAGAAGAAACTAGCTCCTACGAGCAGTACTTC.

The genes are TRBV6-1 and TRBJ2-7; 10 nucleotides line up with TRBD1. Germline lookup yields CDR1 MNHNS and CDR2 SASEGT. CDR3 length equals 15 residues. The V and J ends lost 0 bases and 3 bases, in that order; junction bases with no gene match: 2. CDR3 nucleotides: TGTGCCAGCAGTGAAGCCTGGACAGGGGGCTACGAGCAGTACTTC. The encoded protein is CASSEAWTGGYEQYF.

Here the CDR3 reads CASSYEGWRTGELFF. CDR3 bases: TGTGCCAGCAGTTACGAGGGTTGGAGAACCGGGGAGCTGTTTTTT. The chain is built from TRBV6-5 and TRBJ2-2, with D perhaps TRBD2 (5 bases). The ends were cut back, 2 bases at V and 5 bases at J, with 12 bases in the middle. There are 15 residues in the CDR3. Germline CDR1 and CDR2: MNHEY and SVGAGI.

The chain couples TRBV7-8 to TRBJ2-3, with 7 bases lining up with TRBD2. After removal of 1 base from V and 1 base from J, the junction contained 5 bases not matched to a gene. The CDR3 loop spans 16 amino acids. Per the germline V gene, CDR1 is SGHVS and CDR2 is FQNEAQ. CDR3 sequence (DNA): TGTGCCAGCAGCTTAGGGCGGGAGACGGGCACAGATACGCAGTATTTT. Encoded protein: CASSLGRETGTDTQYF.

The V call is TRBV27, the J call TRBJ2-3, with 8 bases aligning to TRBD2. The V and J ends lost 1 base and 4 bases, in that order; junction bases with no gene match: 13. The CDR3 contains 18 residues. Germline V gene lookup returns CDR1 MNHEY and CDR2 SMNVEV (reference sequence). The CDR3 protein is CASSLYPGGAGVSDTQYF. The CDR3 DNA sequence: TGTGCCAGCAGTTTATACCCCGGGGGAGCGGGAGTCTCAGATACGCAGTATTTT.

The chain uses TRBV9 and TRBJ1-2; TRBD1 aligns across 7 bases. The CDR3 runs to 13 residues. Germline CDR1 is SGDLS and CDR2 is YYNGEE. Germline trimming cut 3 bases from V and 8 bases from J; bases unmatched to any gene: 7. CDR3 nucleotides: TGTGCCAGCAGCGCCACAGGGGTCCGGGGCTACACCTTC. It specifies CASSATGVRGYTF.

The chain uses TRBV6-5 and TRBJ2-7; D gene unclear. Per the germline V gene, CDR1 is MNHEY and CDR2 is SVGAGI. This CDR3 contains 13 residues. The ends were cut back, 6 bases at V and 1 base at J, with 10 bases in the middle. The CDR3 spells CASRATVSYEQYF. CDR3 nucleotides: TGTGCCAGCAGAGCAACAGTATCCTACGAGCAGTACTTC.

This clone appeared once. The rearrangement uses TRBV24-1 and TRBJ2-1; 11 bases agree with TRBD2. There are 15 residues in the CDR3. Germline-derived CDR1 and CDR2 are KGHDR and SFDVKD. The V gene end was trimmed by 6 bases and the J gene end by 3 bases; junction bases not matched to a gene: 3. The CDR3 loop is CATSPGTSGYNEQFF. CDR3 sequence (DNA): TGTGCCACCAGTCCCGGGACTAGCGGCTACAATGAGCAGTTCTTC.

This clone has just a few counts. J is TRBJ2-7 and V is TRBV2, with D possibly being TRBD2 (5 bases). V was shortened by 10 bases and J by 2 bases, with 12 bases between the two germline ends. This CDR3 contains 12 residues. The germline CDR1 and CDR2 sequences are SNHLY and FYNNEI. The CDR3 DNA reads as TGTGCCAACTCAGACTACCCCTACGAGCAGTACTTC. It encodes CANSDYPYEQYF.

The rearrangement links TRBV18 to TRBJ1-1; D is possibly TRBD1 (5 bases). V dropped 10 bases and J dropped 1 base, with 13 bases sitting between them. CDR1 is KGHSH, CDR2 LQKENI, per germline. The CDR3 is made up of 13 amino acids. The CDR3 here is CATAGLGNTEAFF. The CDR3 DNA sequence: TGTGCCACCGCAGGGTTAGGGAACACTGAAGCTTTCTTT.

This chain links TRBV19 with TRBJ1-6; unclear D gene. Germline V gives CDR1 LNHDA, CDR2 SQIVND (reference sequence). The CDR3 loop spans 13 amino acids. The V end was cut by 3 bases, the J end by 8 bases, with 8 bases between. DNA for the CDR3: TGTGCCAGTAGTATTTCCCCTGATTCACCCCTCCACTTT. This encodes CASSISPDSPLHF.

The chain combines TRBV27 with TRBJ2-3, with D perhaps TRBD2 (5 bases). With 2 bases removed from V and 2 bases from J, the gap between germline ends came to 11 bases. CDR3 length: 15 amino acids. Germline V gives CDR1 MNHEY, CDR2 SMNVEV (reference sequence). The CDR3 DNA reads TGTGCCAGCAGTTTACTCGACGGGGACACAGATACGCAGTATTTT. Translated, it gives CASSLLDGDTDTQYF.